The source of this TCR beta chain is a study of blood T cell repertoires in COVID-19. The overall study: PBMCs, B-cell-depleted T cells, or T cells provided the cDNA or gDNA that made up the material.

Under the authors' procedure: The assay estimated nucleated cells by amplifying reference gene primers. Assay: immunoSEQ multiplex PCR; the TCRdb copy retains only in-frame clones and omits some. That table supplies the V and J calls and clone size; D and trimming were determined from the DNA. The sample shows 200,000 to 300,000 clones, approximately 82% of them seen only once. V lost 1 base and J 1 base, leaving 10 bases between the germline ends. The CDR3 contains 15 residues. Per the germline V gene, CDR1 is LGHDT and CDR2 is YNNKEL (reference sequence). The TCR originated in a man aged 35-49 years who had recovered from COVID-19. Sequencing was done on a sample of peripheral blood. The gene calls are TRBV3-1 (or the pseudogene TRBV3-2) and TRBJ2-5; D is unresolved. In DNA, the CDR3 is TGTGCCAGCAGCCAAGTTCCCGGGTCCCAAGAGACCCAGTACTTC. Protein: CASSQVPGSQETQYF.